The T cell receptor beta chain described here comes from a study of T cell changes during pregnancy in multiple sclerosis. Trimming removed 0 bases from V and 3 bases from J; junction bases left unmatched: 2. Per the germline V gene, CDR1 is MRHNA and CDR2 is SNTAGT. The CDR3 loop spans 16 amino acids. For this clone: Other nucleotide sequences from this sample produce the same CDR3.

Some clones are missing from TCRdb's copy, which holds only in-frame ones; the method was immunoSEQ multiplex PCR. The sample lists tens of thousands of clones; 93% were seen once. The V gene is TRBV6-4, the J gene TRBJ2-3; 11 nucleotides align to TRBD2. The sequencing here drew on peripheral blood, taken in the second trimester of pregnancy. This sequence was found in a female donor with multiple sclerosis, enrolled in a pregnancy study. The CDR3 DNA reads TGTGCCAGCAGTGACTCTAGCGGGGGGGCGACAGATACGCAGTATTTT. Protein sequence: CASSDSSGGATDTQYF.